One and the same sample provided the 15 T cell receptor beta chains below, sequenced in a study of T cell changes during pregnancy in multiple sclerosis. The data were produced by immunoSEQ multiplex PCR, yet TCRdb's version contains in-frame clones alone and is incomplete. The repertoire consists of fewer than 150,000 clones, with about 95% occurring once and the leading ten covering 0.44%. Sample: peripheral blood, taken after pregnancy. The origin of the receptors is a female donor with multiple sclerosis, enrolled in a pregnancy study.

J is TRBJ2-1 and V is TRBV27, with 9 positions matching TRBD2. Trimming removed 3 bases from V and 15 bases from J; junction bases left unmatched: 9. In germline, CDR1 is MNHEY, CDR2 SMNVEV (reference sequence). The CDR3 has 13 residues. CDR3 nucleotides: TGTGCCAGCAGTTTCTGGGGACTAGCTGATCTGTTCTTC. Its protein product is CASSFWGLADLFF.

This clone was found a few times. The CDR3 DNA follows: TGTGCCAGCAGCTCAGTTACACGGAACACCGGGGAGCTGTTTTTT. Translating it yields CASSSVTRNTGELFF. This chain uses TRBV5-6 with TRBJ2-2; D is unresolved. The V end lost 3 bases, the J end lost 1 base, and 10 bases lay between the germline ends. The CDR3 loop spans 15 amino acids. CDR1 is SGHDT, CDR2 YYEEEE, per germline.

The chain employs TRBV5-6 and TRBJ2-7; D is unresolved. This CDR3 spans 12 amino acids. Germline V gene lookup returns CDR1 SGHDT and CDR2 YYEEEE. Trimming shortened V by 1 base and J by 3 bases, and 5 bases separated the two germline ends. The chain's CDR3 is CASSLNNYEQYF. In nucleotides, the CDR3 is TGTGCCAGCAGCTTGAACAACTACGAGCAGTACTTC. Based on the CDR3 plus reference TRBV5-6 and TRBJ2-7, the full variable domain is DAGVTQSPTHLIKTRGQQVTLRCSPKSGHDTVSWYQQALGQGPQFIFQYYEEEERQRGNFPDRFSGHQFPNYSSELNVNALLLGDSALYLCASSLNNYEQYFGPGTRLTVT.

The rearrangement uses TRBV4-3 and TRBJ2-1, with 8 nucleotides matching TRBD1. The CDR3 is made up of 16 amino acids. Germline V CDR1 and CDR2: LGHNA, YSLEER. V dropped 0 bases and J dropped 3; count of bases not matched to a gene: 4. CDR3 loop: CASSQEGRGLYNEQFF. CDR3 DNA sequence: TGCGCCAGCAGCCAAGAGGGCAGGGGGCTCTACAATGAGCAGTTCTTC.

The rearrangement links TRBV25-1 to TRBJ2-7; 8 bases line up with TRBD1. With V trimmed by 5 bases and J by 3 bases, 6 bases remained unmatched. This CDR3 is 14 amino acids long. Germline loops: CDR1 MGHDK, CDR2 SYGVNS. CDR3: CASSRTGSNYEQYF. CDR3 bases: TGTGCCAGCAGTAGGACAGGGAGTAACTACGAGCAGTACTTC.

The chain employs TRBV7-8 and TRBJ2-1, with 8 bases that match TRBD1. The germline V gene encodes CDR1 SGHVS and CDR2 FQNEAQ. CDR3 size: 14 residues. V gave up 4 bases and J gave up 4 bases; unmatched junction bases: 3. This chain's CDR3 is CASSSRQGYNEQFF. The CDR3 bases are TGTGCCAGCAGCTCCCGACAGGGGTACAATGAGCAGTTCTTC. The variable domain in full, with the rest retrieved from reference TRBV7-8 and TRBJ2-1, is GAGVSQSPRYKVAKRGQDVALRCDPISGHVSLFWYQQALGQGPEFLTYFQNEAQLDKSGLPSDRFFAERPEGSVSTLKIQRTQQEDSAVYLCASSSRQGYNEQFFGPGTRLTVL.

Written as DNA, the CDR3 is TGTGCCAGCAGTCCTACGGGACAGGGATCCAATGAGCAGTTCTTC. This sequence encodes CASSPTGQGSNEQFF. This sequence joins TRBV28 and TRBJ2-1, with 9 bases fitting TRBD1. CDR1 is MDHEN, CDR2 SYDVKM, per germline. J gave up 6 bases and V 5 bases, and 8 bases lay outside the gene matches. This CDR3 region has 15 residues.

The chain couples TRBV6-1 to TRBJ2-3, with D maybe TRBD1 (6 bases). The V and J ends lost 7 bases and 2 bases respectively, with 16 bases between them. There are 15 residues in the CDR3. CDR1 MNHNS and CDR2 SASEGT come from the germline V gene. The CDR3, as DNA: TGTGCCAGCATACAGGGTGTTGGCCCCACAGATACGCAGTATTTT. It yields the protein CASIQGVGPTDTQYF.

This clone has just one count. The CDR3 loop is CASERGPGELFF. In nucleotides, the CDR3 is TGTGCCAGTGAACGGGGTCCCGGGGAGCTGTTTTTT. The gene calls are TRBV2 and TRBJ2-2; D is possibly TRBD2 (5 bases). CDR3 length: 12 residues. Germline values: CDR1 SNHLY, CDR2 FYNNEI. Trimming stripped 9 bases from V and 6 bases from J, with 11 bases between.

The chain uses TRBV28 and TRBJ2-1, with TRBD2 identical over 8 bases. Germline V gene data show CDR1 as MDHEN and CDR2 as SYDVKM. The CDR3 covers 12 residues. V dropped 3 bases and J dropped 10; count of bases not matched to a gene: 2. CDR3 sequence: CASSLGGREQFF. DNA for the CDR3: TGTGCCAGCAGTTTGGGCGGGAGGGAGCAGTTCTTC.

The chain combines TRBV6-5 with TRBJ2-3, with 7 positions matching TRBD2. The germline gives CDR1 MNHEY, CDR2 SVGAGI. The CDR3 loop spans 15 amino acids. The junction had 9 bases not matched to a gene; V was cut back by 6 bases and J by 3 bases. The CDR3 DNA reads TGTGCCAGCAGCCTTTTGGCTAGCGGTACAGATACGCAGTATTTT. This gives the protein CASSLLASGTDTQYF.

The V and J genes are TRBV28 and TRBJ1-5; 7 positions agree with TRBD1. Germline V gene lookup returns CDR1 MDHEN and CDR2 SYDVKM. J lost 0 bases, V lost 7 bases, and 9 bases had no gene match. CDR3 length: 16 residues. The CDR3: CASTSRQGFSNQPQHF. The CDR3 nucleotides are TGTGCCAGCACCTCAAGACAGGGCTTTAGCAATCAGCCCCAGCATTTT.

This clone was recorded only once. The chain recombines TRBV6-1 with TRBJ2-3; 7 bases agree with TRBD1. There are 16 residues in the CDR3. CDR1 is MNHNS and CDR2 is SASEGT in the germline V gene. V trimming: 4 bases; J trimming: 1 base; junction bases outside the gene matches: 8. CDR3 region: CASSAGQAQGTDTQYF. The CDR3 nucleotides read TGTGCCAGCAGTGCCGGACAGGCCCAGGGCACAGATACGCAGTATTTT.

V gene TRBV9 combines with J gene TRBJ2-1; the match to TRBD2 covers 9 bases. V lost 4 bases, J lost 2 bases, and 16 bases stayed unmatched. Germline-derived CDR1 and CDR2 are SGDLS and YYNGEE. The CDR3 contains 19 residues. CDR3 coding DNA: TGTGCCAGCAGCCGACTAGCGGCAACACTCTCAACTGCCTACAATGAGCAGTTCTTC. It encodes CASSRLAATLSTAYNEQFF.

The chain couples TRBV7-2 to TRBJ2-4, with TRBD1 identical over 9 bases. Unmatched junction bases numbered 11, after V lost 5 bases and J lost 9 bases. This CDR3 is built from 15 residues. CDR1 is SGHTA and CDR2 is FQGNSA in the germline V gene. The CDR3 loop reads CASSARQGDRIIQYF. As DNA, the CDR3 is TGTGCCAGCAGCGCAAGACAGGGGGATCGGATCATTCAGTACTTC.